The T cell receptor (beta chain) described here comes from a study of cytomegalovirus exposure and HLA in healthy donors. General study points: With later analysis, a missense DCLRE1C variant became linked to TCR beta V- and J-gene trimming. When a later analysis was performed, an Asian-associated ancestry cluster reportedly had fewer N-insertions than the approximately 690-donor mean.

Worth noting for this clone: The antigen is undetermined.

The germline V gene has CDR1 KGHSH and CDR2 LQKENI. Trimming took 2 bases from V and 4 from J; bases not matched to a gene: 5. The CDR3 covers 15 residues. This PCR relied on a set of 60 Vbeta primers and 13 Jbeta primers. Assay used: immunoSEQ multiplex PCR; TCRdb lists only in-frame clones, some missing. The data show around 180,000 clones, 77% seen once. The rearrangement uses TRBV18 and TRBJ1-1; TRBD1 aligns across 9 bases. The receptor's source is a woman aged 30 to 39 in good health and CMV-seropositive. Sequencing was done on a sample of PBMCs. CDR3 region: CASSPTGTGSTEAFF. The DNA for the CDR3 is TGTGCCAGCTCACCAACCGGGACAGGGTCCACTGAAGCTTTCTTT.